Following are 29 T cell receptor beta chains from one sample sequenced in a study of T cell repertoires in cytomegalovirus infection. TCRdb processed the reads anew with MiXCR; each CDR3 protein has one entry. The sample includes about 140,000 distinct CDR3 sequences, approximately 5.9% seen only once; the top ten take more than 15%. The sequenced sample was PBMCs. All receptors come from a human donor in good health (CMV status not recorded). Some clones in this sample may be carry-over from other donors' samples.

The table lists this clonotype with a few counts. The V and J genes are TRBV29-1 and TRBJ2-7, with D possibly being TRBD2 (5 bases). The germline CDR1 and CDR2 sequences are SQVTM and ANQGSEA. The germline V and J ends were trimmed by 0 bases and 1 base, with 19 bases remaining between them. The CDR3 is made up of 17 amino acids. CDR3 sequence (DNA): TGCAGCGTTGAAGATCCTCATCGGGATCGGGTGTCCTACGAGCAGTACTTC. The encoded protein is CSVEDPHRDRVSYEQYF.

In its sample, this clonotype was seen a few times. The gene calls are TRBV20-1 and TRBJ1-2, with D maybe TRBD1 (5 bases). V was shortened by 0 bases and J by 8 bases, with 13 bases between the two germline ends. Germline loops: CDR1 DFQATT, CDR2 SNEGSKA (reference sequence). This CDR3 has 13 residues. The CDR3: CSARDSTGGGYTF. The CDR3 DNA sequence: TGCAGTGCTAGAGATAGCACAGGTGGAGGCTACACCTTC.

This clonotype was seen repeatedly, ten times or more. The chain is built from TRBV12-3 or TRBV12-4 and TRBJ1-1; D might be TRBD1 (6 bases). The V end was cut by 5 bases, the J end by 4 bases, with 11 bases between. The CDR3 has 13 residues. CDR3 sequence reads: CASSPRGGTEAFF. The CDR3 nucleotides are TGTGCCAGCAGTCCAAGGGGGGGCACTGAAGCTTTCTTT.

The sample holds many counts of this clonotype. The chain has TRBV27 and TRBJ1-2, with D unclear. CDR3 length: 12 amino acids. The V gene lost 6 bases and the J gene lost 5 bases, with 10 bases spanning the gap. Germline V gene sequence: CDR1 MNHEY, CDR2 SMNVEV (reference sequence). The DNA of the CDR3 is TGTGCCAGCAGCCGAGGAGGATATGGCTACACCTTC. This sequence encodes CASSRGGYGYTF.

This clonotype appeared a few times. The V call is TRBV19, the J call TRBJ1-2; D unresolved. With 7 bases removed from V and 4 bases from J, the gap between germline ends came to 19 bases. The CDR3 has 15 amino acids. Germline V CDR1 and CDR2: LNHDA, SQIVND (reference sequence). The CDR3, as DNA: TGTGCCAGTAAACTAGAGGCGAGGAGGCTCTATGGCTACACCTTC. Translation: CASKLEARRLYGYTF.

This clonotype appeared many times. The chain couples TRBV29-1 to TRBJ1-1; the D gene is possibly TRBD1 (6 bases). Trimming pared 3 bases from V and 4 bases from J, leaving 15 bases between. The CDR3 loop spans 14 amino acids. Germline V gives CDR1 SQVTM, CDR2 ANQGSEA. As DNA, the CDR3 is TGCAGCGTTGACATAACAGGGATGGCCACTGAAGCTTTCTTT. Translated: CSVDITGMATEAFF.

This clonotype was detected ten times or more. This chain uses TRBV7-3 with TRBJ1-6, with D hard to call. This CDR3 has 14 residues. Trimming cost V 5 bases and J 10 bases, with 15 bases left between them. Germline values: CDR1 SGHTA, CDR2 FQGTGA. The CDR3 here is CASSKGPGESPLHF. CDR3 DNA sequence: TGTGCCAGCAGCAAAGGCCCAGGTGAATCACCCCTCCACTTT.

This clonotype was seen at least ten times. The chain joins TRBV19 to TRBJ1-1, with no clear D. Germline values: CDR1 LNHDA, CDR2 SQIVND (reference sequence). V lost 4 bases to trimming and J lost 4 bases, with 13 bases between them. This CDR3 has 14 amino acids. The CDR3 here is CASSSAGLPTEAFF. CDR3 DNA: TGTGCCAGTAGTAGCGCGGGGTTGCCCACTGAAGCTTTCTTT.

This clonotype was recorded at least ten times. The rearrangement joins TRBV12-3 or TRBV12-4 to TRBJ1-5, with 8 bases fitting TRBD1. Trimming took 8 bases from V and 12 from J; bases not matched to a gene: 6. This CDR3 comprises 11 residues. This CDR3 reads CASGTGRIQHF. CDR3 DNA: TGTGCCAGCGGGACAGGTCGGATCCAGCATTTT.

In this sample, this clonotype turned up many times. J is TRBJ1-1 and V is TRBV15, with D unclear. This CDR3 spans 13 amino acids. With 4 bases removed from V and 1 base from J, the gap between germline ends came to 7 bases. CDR1 and CDR2 from the germline V gene are LNHNV and YYDKDF (reference sequence). The CDR3 DNA follows: TGTGCCACCAGCATGGCCCCGAACACTGAAGCTTTCTTT. It specifies CATSMAPNTEAFF.

This clonotype was counted ten times or more. The CDR3 DNA sequence: TGTGCCAGCAGTTACGTCGGAGGGGCCACCTCCGGCTATGGCTACACCTTC. Protein sequence: CASSYVGGATSGYGYTF. The chain recombines TRBV6-5 with TRBJ1-2, with D maybe TRBD1 (5 bases). Germline CDR1 reads MNHEY; CDR2 reads SVGAGI. V shed 2 bases and J shed 4 bases, with 20 bases lying between them. This CDR3 contains 17 residues.

Only a few counts were recorded for this clonotype. The rearrangement joins TRBV2 to TRBJ1-1, with a tentative D call TRBD1 (5 bases). Trimming removed 9 bases at V and 5 bases at J, with 13 bases between. Per the germline V gene, CDR1 is SNHLY and CDR2 is FYNNEI. The CDR3 is 12 residues long. The CDR3 reads CASIQDGTEAFF. The CDR3 coding sequence is TGTGCCAGTATACAGGATGGGACTGAAGCTTTCTTT.

This clonotype has at least ten counts. The chain links TRBV28 to TRBJ1-2, with D possibly matching TRBD1 (5 bases). Germline V lookup: CDR1 MDHEN, CDR2 SYDVKM. The germline V and J ends were trimmed by 8 bases and 8 bases, with 12 bases remaining between them. The CDR3 contains 11 residues. The CDR3 region is CASGLGGGYTF. For the CDR3, the DNA is TGTGCCAGCGGGTTGGGGGGGGGCTACACCTTC.

The chain has TRBV11-2 and TRBJ2-3; possible D gene TRBD1, 6 bases. The CDR3 length is 14 residues. Deletions cut 5 bases from V and 4 bases from J, with 13 bases between. The germline gives CDR1 SGHAT, CDR2 FQNNGV. For the CDR3, the DNA is TGTGCCAGCAGCCCGACCACAGGGTCAGATACGCAGTATTTT. Translated: CASSPTTGSDTQYF.

This sequence joins TRBV28 and TRBJ1-1, with D tentatively TRBD1 (6 bases). Germline V gives CDR1 MDHEN, CDR2 SYDVKM. The germline V and J ends were trimmed by 4 bases and 1 base, with 16 bases remaining between them. There are 16 residues in the CDR3. The CDR3 DNA reads as TGTGCCAGCAGTTCCCCACAGGGTATTGGGAACACTGAAGCTTTCTTT. This translates into CASSSPQGIGNTEAFF. The full variable domain, in which reference TRBV28 and TRBJ1-1 provide the parts outside the CDR3, is DVKVTQSSRYLVKRTGEKVFLECVQDMDHENMFWYRQDPGLGLRLIYFSYDVKMKEKGDIPEGYSVSREKKERFSLILESASTNQTSMYLCASSSPQGIGNTEAFFGQGTRLTVV.

This clonotype was recorded many times. This chain uses TRBV7-8 with TRBJ2-7; TRBD1 matches 7 bases. Germline V gene lookup returns CDR1 SGHVS and CDR2 FQNEAQ. The junction had 7 bases not matched to a gene; V was cut back by 1 base and J by 7 bases. There are 14 residues in the CDR3. CDR3 region: CASSLGIPGGEQYF. The CDR3 DNA reads as TGTGCCAGCAGCTTAGGGATACCAGGGGGAGAGCAGTACTTC.

This clonotype has a count of ten or more. This rearrangement joins TRBV27 to TRBJ2-1; TRBD2 matches at 9 bases. The germline V gene encodes CDR1 MNHEY and CDR2 SMNVEV (reference sequence). V gave up 6 bases and J gave up 11 bases; unmatched junction bases: 11. This CDR3 has 14 residues. The CDR3 nucleotides are TGTGCCAGCAGCAGGGGGACTAGCCTCCAAAAGCAGTTCTTC. It yields the protein CASSRGTSLQKQFF.

This clonotype has a count of ten or more. V and J are TRBV7-2 and TRBJ1-6; 10 positions match TRBD1. After removal of 0 bases from V and 9 bases from J, the junction contained 14 bases not matched to a gene. The CDR3 covers 19 residues. Germline lookup yields CDR1 SGHTA and CDR2 FQGNSA. The CDR3 protein is CASSLASNAGTGAFSPLHF. CDR3 DNA sequence: TGTGCCAGCAGCTTAGCCTCAAATGCCGGGACAGGGGCCTTTTCACCCCTCCACTTT.

This clonotype showed up many times. This chain uses TRBV5-1 with TRBJ1-2, with a weak D call TRBD1 (6 bases). This CDR3 has 14 residues. Germline-derived CDR1 and CDR2 are SGHRS and YFSETQ. V lost 3 bases to trimming and J lost 4 bases, with 13 bases between them. The CDR3 is CASSSGQFGYGYTF. The CDR3 DNA sequence: TGCGCCAGCAGCTCCGGACAGTTTGGCTATGGCTACACCTTC.

The sample holds many counts of this clonotype. The rearrangement links TRBV20-1 to TRBJ2-1, with TRBD2 matching 9 bases. There are 15 residues in the CDR3. J was trimmed by 3 bases and V by 3 bases; bases with no gene match: 6. Germline-derived CDR1 and CDR2 are DFQATT and SNEGSKA (reference sequence). The CDR3 reads CSASPRLAVYNEQFF. The CDR3 nucleotides are TGCAGTGCTAGCCCACGACTAGCGGTCTACAATGAGCAGTTCTTC.

This clonotype was detected many times. V usage is TRBV7-2 and J usage is TRBJ2-3; 9 bases are shared with TRBD1. The germline V gene encodes CDR1 SGHTA and CDR2 FQGNSA. The ends lost 6 bases at V and 3 bases at J; junction bases unmatched: 7. There are 15 residues in the CDR3. CDR3 nucleotide sequence: TGTGCCAGCAGTCCACAGGGGGCAAGGACAGATACGCAGTATTTT. Encoded protein: CASSPQGARTDTQYF.

This clonotype came up many times. J is TRBJ2-3 and V is TRBV7-3; 8 bases are a match to TRBD1. V gave up 4 bases and J gave up 6 bases; unmatched junction bases: 6. Looked up from germline, CDR1 is SGHTA and CDR2 is FQGTGA. The CDR3 is 14 residues long. The CDR3 DNA follows: TGTGCCAGCAGCTCCCGGACAGGGACGGATACGCAGTATTTT. Its protein is CASSSRTGTDTQYF.

This clonotype occurred many times. The chain joins TRBV29-1 to TRBJ1-1; 7 bases line up with TRBD1. The CDR3 runs 12 residues. Trimming cost V 7 bases and J 3 bases; bases outside gene matches: 5. Per the germline V gene, CDR1 is SQVTM and CDR2 is ANQGSEA. CDR3 sequence: CSAKDRDTEAFF. The CDR3 bases are TGCAGCGCCAAAGACAGGGACACTGAAGCTTTCTTT.

This clonotype was detected many times. This rearrangement joins TRBV7-2 to TRBJ1-2; TRBD1 matches at 8 bases. This CDR3 region has 15 residues. CDR1 SGHTA and CDR2 FQGNSA come from the germline V gene. V was clipped by 0 bases and J by 8 bases; unmatched bases: 8. The CDR3, as DNA: TGTGCCAGCAGCTTAGCGTTAACAGGGGGAAGGGGCTACACCTTC. Translation: CASSLALTGGRGYTF.

This clonotype was detected many times. The chain uses TRBV29-1 and TRBJ1-5; TRBD1 matches 9 bases. Germline V gives CDR1 SQVTM, CDR2 ANQGSEA. The CDR3 length is 14 residues. V shed 3 bases and J 5 bases; nucleotides not matched to a gene: 5. CDR3 loop: CSVDRDRVYQPQHF. DNA for the CDR3: TGCAGCGTTGATCGGGACAGGGTCTATCAGCCCCAGCATTTT.

This clonotype came up a few times. V and J are TRBV14 and TRBJ1-4; D not certain. Germline CDR1 SGHDN, CDR2 FVKESK. The germline V and J ends were trimmed by 1 base and 7 bases, with 16 bases remaining between them. CDR3 length equals 16 residues. CDR3 protein: CASSQVDSRSAEKLFF. The CDR3 DNA reads TGTGCCAGCAGCCAAGTAGACTCTCGGTCAGCTGAAAAACTGTTTTTT. The full variable domain, with the rest looked up from reference TRBV14 and TRBJ1-4, is EAGVTQFPSHSVIEKGQTVTLRCDPISGHDNLYWYRRVMGKEIKFLLHFVKESKQDESGMPNNRFLAERTGGTYSTLKVQPAELEDSGVYFCASSQVDSRSAEKLFFGSGTQLSVL.

This clonotype came up many times. The chain has TRBV7-9 and TRBJ1-1; D is unclear. This CDR3 has 15 residues. Trimming removed 5 bases from V and 6 bases from J, with 19 bases in between. Germline CDR1 SEHNR, CDR2 FQNEAQ (reference sequence). The CDR3 here is CASSPKRRVSPEAFF. DNA for the CDR3: TGTGCCAGCAGCCCCAAGCGACGAGTTAGCCCTGAAGCTTTCTTT.

This clonotype was counted at least ten times. The chain links TRBV28 to TRBJ2-7, with TRBD2 identical over 9 bases. Trimming at V came to 6 bases and at J to 4 bases, leaving 13 bases not matched to a gene. CDR1 MDHEN and CDR2 SYDVKM come from the germline V gene. The CDR3 contains 16 residues. CDR3 protein: CASSLRGGRVVYEQYF. The CDR3 region has the DNA TGTGCCAGCAGCCTGCGGGGGGGAAGGGTGGTATACGAGCAGTACTTC. Variable domain in full (rest from reference TRBV28 and TRBJ2-7): DVKVTQSSRYLVKRTGEKVFLECVQDMDHENMFWYRQDPGLGLRLIYFSYDVKMKEKGDIPEGYSVSREKKERFSLILESASTNQTSMYLCASSLRGGRVVYEQYFGPGTRLTVT.

There are many counts of this clonotype. V and J are TRBV15 and TRBJ2-5, with a weak D call TRBD2 (5 bases). The V end was cut by 2 bases, the J end by 5 bases, with 12 bases between. Germline-derived CDR1 and CDR2 are LNHNV and YYDKDF (reference sequence). This CDR3 has 14 amino acids. The CDR3 reads CATSRSQERETQYF. Here the CDR3 DNA reads TGTGCCACCAGCAGATCCCAGGAGCGGGAGACCCAGTACTTC. The full variable domain, in which reference TRBV15 and TRBJ2-5 provide the parts outside the CDR3, is DAMVIQNPRYQVTQFGKPVTLSCSQTLNHNVMYWYQQKSSQAPKLLFHYYDKDFNNEADTPDNFQSRRPNTSFCFLDIRSPGLGDTAMYLCATSRSQERETQYFGPGTRLLVL.